The clone carrying this TCR beta chain appeared once. Its antigen is currently unknown. These data come from a study of OX40 agonist ivuxolimab in advanced cancers. In the study overall: Ivuxolimab doses were 0.01, 0.1, 0.3, 1.5, 3 or 10 mg/kg every 2 weeks. Whole-study results and caveats: Among expanded peripheral T cells, antigen specificity went undetermined.

Data came from immunoSEQ multiplex PCR; TCRdb stores just in-frame clones and leaves some out. The sample has about 10,000 clones, more than 60% seen once. In germline, CDR1 is MGHRA, CDR2 YSYEKL. V gave up 4 bases and J gave up 1 base; unmatched junction bases: 10. There are 17 residues in the CDR3. The rearrangement links TRBV4-1 to TRBJ2-3; 8 bases line up with TRBD2. The specimen was CD4+ or CD8+ T cells sorted from blood, collected in a trial of the OX40 agonist ivuxolimab. The origin of this receptor is an adult with an advanced solid tumor such as melanoma, head and neck, liver or kidney cancer. Here the CDR3 reads CASSRRVAAGGTDTQYF. The CDR3 coding sequence is TGCGCCAGCAGCCGAAGGGTTGCAGCGGGAGGCACAGATACGCAGTATTTT.